The 27 T cell receptor beta chains below were found in one sample sequenced in a study of T cell responses to AZD1222 COVID-19 vaccine. Produced via immunoSEQ multiplex PCR; TCRdb's table is partial and in-frame only. The top ten clones hold 3.4% of a sample with some 150,000 clones, 90% of them seen once. The source was peripheral blood, collected on day 0 of AZD1222 vaccination. Every receptor here comes from an adult in good health.

The V gene is TRBV6-2 or TRBV6-3, the J gene TRBJ2-7; TRBD2 matches at 8 bases. Losses at the gene ends were 2 bases for V and 4 bases for J; bases not matched to a gene: 4. CDR1 and CDR2 (germline): MNHEY, SVGEGT. This CDR3 has 14 amino acids. CDR3 residues: CASSYQREPYEQYF. Written as DNA, the CDR3 is TGTGCCAGCAGTTACCAGCGGGAGCCATACGAGCAGTACTTC.

The CDR3 DNA reads TGTGCCAGCAGTTTTAGGGACCCCCGCTCCTACAATGAGCAGTTCTTC. The encoded protein is CASSFRDPRSYNEQFF. This chain uses TRBV27 with TRBJ2-1, with D possibly being TRBD1 or TRBD2 (5 bases each). CDR1 MNHEY and CDR2 SMNVEV come from the germline V gene (reference sequence). Trimming took off 3 bases at V and 0 bases at J, with 12 bases between the two ends. This CDR3 is built from 16 residues.

This clone was recorded only once. The chain has TRBV5-1 and TRBJ2-7, with 7 bases lining up with TRBD1. The V segment lost 4 bases and the J segment 6 bases; nucleotides outside the gene matches: 16. Germline lookup yields CDR1 SGHRS and CDR2 YFSETQ. The length of the CDR3 is 16 residues. DNA for the CDR3: TGCGCCAGCAGCCCGACCGGGACAGTGGATGGGGGCGAGCAGTACTTC. This gives the protein CASSPTGTVDGGEQYF. The full variable domain, completed using reference TRBV5-1 and TRBJ2-7, is KAGVTQTPRYLIKTRGQQVTLSCSPISGHRSVSWYQQTPGQGLQFLFEYFSETQRNKGNFPGRFSGRQFSNSRSEMNVSTLELGDSALYLCASSPTGTVDGGEQYFGPGTRLTVT.

The chain combines TRBV5-1 with TRBJ1-4; the D is unclear. The CDR3 has 13 amino acids. Germline V gene data show CDR1 as SGHRS and CDR2 as YFSETQ. Trimming removed 9 bases from V and 4 bases from J, with 13 bases in between. The CDR3 DNA sequence: TGCGCCACCAACGACGGGATTAATGAAAAACTGTTTTTT. It yields the protein CATNDGINEKLFF.

This chain connects TRBV4-1 to TRBJ2-5; D unresolved. V lost 1 base and J lost 1, with 13 bases in between. The CDR3 totals 16 residues. Germline CDR1 is MGHRA and CDR2 is YSYEKL. The CDR3: CASSQGRDYGQETQYF. The CDR3, as DNA: TGCGCCAGCAGCCAAGGAAGGGATTACGGCCAAGAGACCCAGTACTTC.

This clone was recorded once. The V and J genes are TRBV9 and TRBJ2-2, with 9 bases identical to TRBD2. The V and J ends lost 0 bases and 1 base, in that order; junction bases with no gene match: 10. Germline loops: CDR1 SGDLS, CDR2 YYNGEE. The CDR3 length is 19 residues. The CDR3 DNA is TGTGCCAGCAGCGTAGAGGGTCGTCCTAGCGGGAAGAACACCGGGGAGCTGTTTTTT. Its translation is CASSVEGRPSGKNTGELFF.

V gene TRBV19 combines with J gene TRBJ1-1, with D uncertain. Germline V gene lookup returns CDR1 LNHDA and CDR2 SQIVND (reference sequence). V lost 7 bases and J 0 bases, leaving 12 bases between the germline ends. CDR3 size: 14 residues. The CDR3 coding sequence is TGTGCCAGTAATCTCGGGGATATGAACACTGAAGCTTTCTTT. Its protein is CASNLGDMNTEAFF.

V is TRBV27 and J is TRBJ1-2; the D gene is possibly TRBD1 (6 bases). The CDR3 contains 14 residues. V lost 5 bases and J 4 bases, leaving 14 bases between the germline ends. The germline CDR1 and CDR2 sequences are MNHEY and SMNVEV (reference sequence). In nucleotides, the CDR3 is TGTGCCAGCAGTACGGGGGGCGCTTTCTATGGCTACACCTTC. As protein: CASSTGGAFYGYTF.

The gene calls are TRBV28 and TRBJ1-3, with a possible D match to TRBD1 (6 bases). CDR3 length equals 16 residues. Germline CDR1 and CDR2: MDHEN and SYDVKM. The V end lost 3 bases, the J end lost 0 bases, and 12 bases lay between the germline ends. The CDR3 DNA reads as TGTGCCAGCAGTTTTGGAGGGGGAACCTCTGGAAACACCATATATTTT. Amino acid sequence: CASSFGGGTSGNTIYF. Looking up the rest from reference TRBV28 and TRBJ1-3 gives the full variable domain: DVKVTQSSRYLVKRTGEKVFLECVQDMDHENMFWYRQDPGLGLRLIYFSYDVKMKEKGDIPEGYSVSREKKERFSLILESASTNQTSMYLCASSFGGGTSGNTIYFGEGSWLTVV.

The CDR3 DNA reads TGTGCCAGCAGCCCGGGACTAGCGGGGTACAATGAGCAGTTCTTC. It yields the protein CASSPGLAGYNEQFF. J is TRBJ2-1 and V is TRBV3-1 (or the pseudogene TRBV3-2); 13 bases agree with TRBD2. Germline trimming cut 4 bases from V and 4 bases from J; bases unmatched to any gene: 1. Germline V gene data show CDR1 as LGHDT and CDR2 as YNNKEL (reference sequence). CDR3 length: 15 amino acids.

With respect to this clone: The sample has other DNA sequences that encode this CDR3 too. The chain carries TRBV19 and TRBJ2-3; D is possibly TRBD1 or TRBD2 (5 bases each). CDR3 size: 13 residues. CDR1 is LNHDA and CDR2 is SQIVND in the germline V gene (reference sequence). Trimming left V 3 bases short and J 1 base short, with 5 bases between. CDR3 loop: CASSMGGTDTQYF. The CDR3 DNA reads as TGTGCCAGTAGTATGGGGGGCACAGATACGCAGTATTTT.

This chain's CDR3 is CASSEVRGFGYTF. CDR3 sequence (DNA): TGTGCCAGCAGTGAAGTAAGGGGGTTTGGCTACACCTTC. This chain uses TRBV6-1 with TRBJ1-2; the D gene is possibly TRBD1 (6 bases). The germline CDR1 and CDR2 sequences are MNHNS and SASEGT. Trimming stripped 1 base from V and 7 bases from J, with 10 bases between. CDR3 length: 13 amino acids.

The CDR3 DNA reads as TGCGCCAGCAGCCACTCGACGTCCTTGAACACTGAAGCTTTCTTT. Translation gives CASSHSTSLNTEAFF. The V gene is TRBV4-3, the J gene TRBJ1-1, with unresolved D. This CDR3 region has 15 residues. Germline loops: CDR1 LGHNA, CDR2 YSLEER. V was shortened by 3 bases and J by 0 bases, with 11 bases between the two germline ends.

The genes are TRBV5-8 and TRBJ2-1; tentatively, D is TRBD2 (6 bases). Germline V CDR1 and CDR2: SGHTS, YDEGEE. This CDR3 has 14 residues. Trimming took off 6 bases at V and 8 bases at J, with 18 bases between the two ends. The CDR3 here is CASMRRGPVDEQFF. Written as DNA, the CDR3 is TGTGCCAGCATGAGGAGGGGCCCGGTGGATGAGCAGTTCTTC.

The genes are TRBV5-1 and TRBJ1-1; D ambiguous. The germline V and J ends were trimmed by 1 base and 7 bases, with 14 bases remaining between them. CDR3 length: 14 residues. Germline V gene lookup returns CDR1 SGHRS and CDR2 YFSETQ. The CDR3 sequence is CASSLNPASGEAFF. CDR3 bases: TGCGCCAGCAGCTTGAATCCGGCCTCGGGTGAAGCTTTCTTT.

This clone was detected a few times. The V and J genes are TRBV12-5 and TRBJ1-1, with 10 nucleotides matching TRBD1. The CDR3 extends over 13 amino acids. V gave up 6 bases and J gave up 6 bases; unmatched junction bases: 4. Germline-derived CDR1 and CDR2 are LGHNT and FRNRAP. This CDR3 is CASGWTGGPEAFF. The CDR3 region has the DNA TGTGCTAGTGGGTGGACAGGGGGTCCTGAAGCTTTCTTT. The variable domain in full, with the rest retrieved from reference TRBV12-5 and TRBJ1-1, is DARVTQTPRHKVTEMGQEVTMRCQPILGHNTVFWYRQTMMQGLELLAYFRNRAPLDDSGMPKDRFSAEMPDATLATLKIQPSEPRDSAVYFCASGWTGGPEAFFGQGTRLTVV.

This chain connects TRBV6-5 to TRBJ2-3; no clear D gene. This CDR3 contains 13 residues. CDR1 and CDR2 from the germline V gene are MNHEY and SVGAGI. Trimming shortened V by 7 bases and J by 0 bases, and 8 bases separated the two germline ends. CDR3 sequence: CASNSESTDTQYF. The CDR3 bases are TGTGCCAGCAATTCAGAGAGCACAGATACGCAGTATTTT.

This clone has only one observation. Written as DNA, the CDR3 is TGTGCCAGCAGTTCCCGGGCCCGCTACGAGCAGTACTTC. Amino acids: CASSSRARYEQYF. The gene calls are TRBV27 and TRBJ2-7, with no clear D. V shed 4 bases and J shed 3 bases, with 10 bases lying between them. There are 13 residues in the CDR3. Per the germline V gene, CDR1 is MNHEY and CDR2 is SMNVEV (reference sequence).

This rearrangement joins TRBV19 to TRBJ2-7, with a tentative D call TRBD1 (6 bases). Germline-derived CDR1 and CDR2 are LNHDA and SQIVND (reference sequence). The CDR3 loop spans 15 amino acids. The V and J ends lost 5 bases and 3 bases respectively, with 17 bases between them. The CDR3 sequence: CASSYHRESDYEQYF. CDR3 DNA: TGTGCCAGTAGTTACCACAGGGAATCCGACTACGAGCAGTACTTC.

The chain is built from TRBV7-2 and TRBJ2-1; 10 nucleotides line up with TRBD2. This CDR3 is built from 18 residues. CDR1 is SGHTA, CDR2 FQGNSA, per germline. V gave up 5 bases and J gave up 6 bases; unmatched junction bases: 16. The CDR3 sequence: CASSALLAGVGGPNEQFF. CDR3 DNA: TGTGCCAGCAGCGCCCTCCTAGCGGGAGTTGGGGGGCCCAATGAGCAGTTCTTC.

The chain employs TRBV5-1 and TRBJ1-6; weak D call: TRBD1 (6 bases). Germline CDR1 is SGHRS and CDR2 is YFSETQ. V dropped 4 bases and J dropped 8 bases, with 16 bases sitting between them. The CDR3 consists of 15 residues. CDR3 sequence: CASSAQGQRDSPLHF. In DNA, the CDR3 is TGCGCCAGCAGCGCACAGGGCCAGAGGGATTCACCCCTCCACTTT.

The CDR3 is CAWSAGTGPYEQYF. The CDR3 coding sequence is TGTGCCTGGAGTGCCGGGACAGGGCCTTACGAGCAGTACTTC. This chain joins TRBV30 and TRBJ2-7; TRBD1 matches at 9 bases. From germline, CDR1 is GTSNPN and CDR2 SVGIG (reference sequence). CDR3 length equals 14 residues. Trimming at V came to 1 base and at J to 4 bases, leaving 5 bases not matched to a gene.

This clone has only one observation. The chain is built from TRBV7-8 and TRBJ1-6; the D is unclear. CDR3 size: 14 residues. Deletions cut 3 bases from V and 5 bases from J, with 8 bases between. Germline lookup yields CDR1 SGHVS and CDR2 FQNEAQ. The CDR3 protein is CASSFQENNSPLHF. In DNA form, the CDR3 reads TGTGCCAGCAGCTTCCAGGAAAATAATTCACCCCTCCACTTT. Together with reference TRBV7-8 and TRBJ1-6, the CDR3 gives the full variable domain: GAGVSQSPRYKVAKRGQDVALRCDPISGHVSLFWYQQALGQGPEFLTYFQNEAQLDKSGLPSDRFFAERPEGSVSTLKIQRTQQEDSAVYLCASSFQENNSPLHFGNGTRLTVT.

The V and J genes are TRBV5-6 and TRBJ1-2; 7 nucleotides line up with TRBD1. CDR1 is SGHDT, CDR2 YYEEEE, per germline. The ends lost 0 bases at V and 4 bases at J; junction bases unmatched: 12. The CDR3 is 17 residues long. CDR3 amino acids: CASSLETQGEGGYGYTF. As DNA, the CDR3 is TGTGCCAGCAGCTTGGAAACGCAGGGGGAAGGCGGCTATGGCTACACCTTC.

The rearrangement links TRBV5-4 to TRBJ2-7; a possible D gene is TRBD2 (5 bases). This CDR3 spans 14 amino acids. CDR1 is SGHNT, CDR2 YYREEE, per germline (reference sequence). The V end was cut by 0 bases, the J end by 2 bases, with 9 bases between. The CDR3 region has the DNA TGTGCCAGCAGCTTGGCGCGGGTCCCCTACGAGCAGTACTTC. This encodes CASSLARVPYEQYF.

CDR3 nucleotides: TGTGCCAGCTCACTTCGACAGGGGGCCATTACCTACGAGCAGTACTTC. Its protein is CASSLRQGAITYEQYF. The chain recombines TRBV18 with TRBJ2-7; 10 nucleotides agree with TRBD1. CDR1 is KGHSH, CDR2 LQKENI, per germline. The V segment lost 4 bases and the J segment 2 bases; nucleotides outside the gene matches: 8. The CDR3 has 16 residues.

The chain has TRBV7-9 and TRBJ2-5; TRBD1 matches 8 bases. Germline V CDR1 and CDR2: SEHNR, FQNEAQ (reference sequence). This CDR3 region has 15 residues. J lost 4 bases, V lost 5 bases, and 9 bases had no gene match. This CDR3 reads CASSHSDRGRETQYF. The CDR3, as DNA: TGTGCCAGCAGCCATTCAGACAGGGGCCGAGAGACCCAGTACTTC.